The clone carrying this T cell receptor beta chain was recorded a few times. Hyperthyroidism patients were newly diagnosed, had disease duration under 2 months, and were aged 18 to 65 years. This entry is derived from a study of T cells in Graves' hyperthyroidism and ophthalmopathy. Amplification of TCR beta CDR3 regions used RNA as the template. HTBI primers were the set used in a first-round RT-PCR of the TCR CDR3. TCRdb ran MiXCR on the multiplex PCR reads and lists one entry per CDR3 protein. The sample gives roughly 400,000 distinct CDR3 sequences, roughly 25% of which show up once; 73% is in the top ten. This TCR was recovered from a middle-aged man with Graves' hyperthyroidism. The specimen was blood.

The CDR3, as DNA: TGTGCCAGCAGTGAATATGAGATCAATGAGCAGTTCTTC. This translates into CASSEYEINEQFF. The gene calls are TRBV25-1 and TRBJ2-1; no definite D call. The germline V and J ends were trimmed by 0 bases and 6 bases, with 6 bases remaining between them. The CDR3 totals 13 residues. Germline assignment: CDR1 MGHDK and CDR2 SYGVNS. The entire variable domain, with the rest obtained from reference TRBV25-1 and TRBJ2-1, is as follows: EADIYQTPRYLVIGTGKKITLECSQTMGHDKMYWYQQDPGMELHLIHYSYGVNSTEKGDLSSESTVSRIRTEHFPLTLESARPSHTSQYLCASSEYEINEQFFGPGTRLTVL.